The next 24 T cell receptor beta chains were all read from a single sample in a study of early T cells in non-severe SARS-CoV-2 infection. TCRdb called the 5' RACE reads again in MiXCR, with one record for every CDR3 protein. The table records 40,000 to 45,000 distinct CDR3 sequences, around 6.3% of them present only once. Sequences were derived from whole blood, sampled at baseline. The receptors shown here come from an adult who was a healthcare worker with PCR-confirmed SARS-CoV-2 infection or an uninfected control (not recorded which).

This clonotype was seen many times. The CDR3 nucleotides read TGTGCCAGCAAGGAAGGGGGTCCTAATTCACCCCTCCACTTT. Residues: CASKEGGPNSPLHF. The gene calls are TRBV27 and TRBJ1-6; TRBD1 might be the D (6 bases). CDR1 MNHEY and CDR2 SMNVEV come from the germline V gene (reference sequence). The CDR3 extends over 14 amino acids. V lost 7 bases to trimming and J lost 6 bases, with 13 bases between them.

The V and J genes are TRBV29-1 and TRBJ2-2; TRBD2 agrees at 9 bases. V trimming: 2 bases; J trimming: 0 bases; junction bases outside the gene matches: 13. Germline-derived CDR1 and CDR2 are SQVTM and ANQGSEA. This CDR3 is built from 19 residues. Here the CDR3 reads CSVELGPSGTFANTGELFF. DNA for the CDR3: TGCAGCGTTGAACTTGGGCCTAGCGGGACGTTCGCGAACACCGGGGAGCTGTTTTTT.

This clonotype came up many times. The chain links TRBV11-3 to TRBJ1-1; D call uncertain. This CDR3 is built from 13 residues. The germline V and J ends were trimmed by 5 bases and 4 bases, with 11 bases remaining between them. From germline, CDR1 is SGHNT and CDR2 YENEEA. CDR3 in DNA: TGTGCCAGCAGCCTGAGTAAAACCACTGAAGCTTTCTTT. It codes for CASSLSKTTEAFF.

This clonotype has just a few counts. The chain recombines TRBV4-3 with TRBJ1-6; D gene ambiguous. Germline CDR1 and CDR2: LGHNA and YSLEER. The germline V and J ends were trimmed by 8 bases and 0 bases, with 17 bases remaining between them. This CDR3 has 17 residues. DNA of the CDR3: TGCGCCAGCGGGCCTGGACCAGGAGGCTCCTATAATTCACCCCTCCACTTT. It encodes CASGPGPGGSYNSPLHF.

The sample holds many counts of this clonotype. For the CDR3, the DNA is TGTGCCAGCAGCTTAGCGCGGCAGCAAGAGACCCAGTACTTC. Residues: CASSLARQQETQYF. The chain is built from TRBV7-2 and TRBJ2-5; no definite D call. The V gene lost 0 bases and the J gene lost 2 bases, with 7 bases spanning the gap. Germline-derived CDR1 and CDR2 are SGHTA and FQGNSA. The CDR3 has 14 amino acids.

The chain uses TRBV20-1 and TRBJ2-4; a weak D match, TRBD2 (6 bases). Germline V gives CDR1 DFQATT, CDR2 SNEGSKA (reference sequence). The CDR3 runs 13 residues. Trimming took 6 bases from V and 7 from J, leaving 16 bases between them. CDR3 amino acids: CSALSGRGNIQYF. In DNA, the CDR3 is TGCAGTGCCTTGTCCGGGAGAGGGAACATTCAGTACTTC.

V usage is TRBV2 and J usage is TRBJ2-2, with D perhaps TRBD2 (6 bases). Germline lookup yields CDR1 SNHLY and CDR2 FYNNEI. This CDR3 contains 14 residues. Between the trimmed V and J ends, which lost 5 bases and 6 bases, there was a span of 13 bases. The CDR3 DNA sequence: TGTGCCAGCAGTACGGGGGTTAAGGCCGGGGAGCTGTTTTTT. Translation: CASSTGVKAGELFF.

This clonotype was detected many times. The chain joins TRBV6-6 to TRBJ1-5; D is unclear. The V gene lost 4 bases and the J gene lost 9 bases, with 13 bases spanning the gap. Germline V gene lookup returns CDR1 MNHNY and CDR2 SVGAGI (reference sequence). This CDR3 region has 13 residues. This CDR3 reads CASSSSYIRPQHF. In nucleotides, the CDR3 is TGTGCCAGCAGTTCTTCATACATTCGGCCCCAGCATTTT.

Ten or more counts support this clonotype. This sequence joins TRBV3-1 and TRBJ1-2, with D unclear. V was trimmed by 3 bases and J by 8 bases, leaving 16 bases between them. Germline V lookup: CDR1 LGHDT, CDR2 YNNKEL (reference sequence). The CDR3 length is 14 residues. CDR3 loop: CASSHKGTFYGYTF. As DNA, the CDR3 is TGTGCCAGCAGCCACAAGGGCACTTTCTACGGCTACACCTTC. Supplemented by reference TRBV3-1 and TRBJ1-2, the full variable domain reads DTAVSQTPKYLVTQMGNDKSIKCEQNLGHDTMYWYKQDSKKFLKIMFSYNNKELIINETVPNRFSPKSPDKAHLNLHINSLELGDSAVYFCASSHKGTFYGYTFGSGTRLTVV.

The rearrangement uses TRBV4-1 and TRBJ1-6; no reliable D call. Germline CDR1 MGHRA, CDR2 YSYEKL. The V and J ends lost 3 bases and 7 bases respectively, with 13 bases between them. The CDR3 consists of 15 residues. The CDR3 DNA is TGCGCCAGCAGCCAGGACCCATTCGGGAATTCACCCCTCCACTTT. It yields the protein CASSQDPFGNSPLHF.

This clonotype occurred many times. In DNA, the CDR3 is TGTGCCAACGGGGGGGGGTGCGAGCAGTACTTC. Translation gives CANGGGCEQYF. This chain uses TRBV28 with TRBJ2-7; 8 bases align to TRBD2. V dropped 10 bases and J dropped 6; count of bases not matched to a gene: 5. Germline loops: CDR1 MDHEN, CDR2 SYDVKM. The CDR3 runs to 11 residues.

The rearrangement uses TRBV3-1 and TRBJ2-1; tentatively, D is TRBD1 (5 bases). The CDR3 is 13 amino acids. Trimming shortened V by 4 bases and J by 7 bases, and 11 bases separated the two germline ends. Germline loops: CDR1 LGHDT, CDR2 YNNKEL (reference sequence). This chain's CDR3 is CASSRIQENEQFF. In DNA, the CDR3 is TGTGCCAGCAGCCGTATACAGGAGAATGAGCAGTTCTTC.

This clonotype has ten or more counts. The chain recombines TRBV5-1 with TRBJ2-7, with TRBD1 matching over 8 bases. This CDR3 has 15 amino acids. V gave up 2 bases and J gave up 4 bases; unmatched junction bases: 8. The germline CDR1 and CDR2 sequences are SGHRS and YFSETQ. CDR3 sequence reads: CASSFWTGRRYEQYF. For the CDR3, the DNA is TGCGCCAGCAGCTTCTGGACAGGGAGGAGGTACGAGCAGTACTTC.

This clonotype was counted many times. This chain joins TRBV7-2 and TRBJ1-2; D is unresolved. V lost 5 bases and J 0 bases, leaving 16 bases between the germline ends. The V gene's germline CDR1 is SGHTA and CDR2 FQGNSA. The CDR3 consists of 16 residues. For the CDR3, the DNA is TGTGCCAGCAGCCCAACTAATCCGTTGGCTAACTATGGCTACACCTTC. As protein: CASSPTNPLANYGYTF.

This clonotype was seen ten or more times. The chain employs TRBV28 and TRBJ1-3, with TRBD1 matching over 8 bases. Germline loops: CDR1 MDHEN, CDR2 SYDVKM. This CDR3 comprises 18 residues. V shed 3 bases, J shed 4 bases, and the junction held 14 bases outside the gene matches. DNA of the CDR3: TGTGCCAGCAGTTTCTACCCGGGACAGGATAGTACAGGAAACACCATATATTTT. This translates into CASSFYPGQDSTGNTIYF.

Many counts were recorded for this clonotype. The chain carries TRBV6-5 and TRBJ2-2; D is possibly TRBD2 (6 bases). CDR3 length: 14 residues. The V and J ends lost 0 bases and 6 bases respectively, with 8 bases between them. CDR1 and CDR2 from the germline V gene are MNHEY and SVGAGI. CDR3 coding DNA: TGTGCCAGCAGTTACTCGCGGGGTTCCGGGGAGCTGTTTTTT. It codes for CASSYSRGSGELFF.

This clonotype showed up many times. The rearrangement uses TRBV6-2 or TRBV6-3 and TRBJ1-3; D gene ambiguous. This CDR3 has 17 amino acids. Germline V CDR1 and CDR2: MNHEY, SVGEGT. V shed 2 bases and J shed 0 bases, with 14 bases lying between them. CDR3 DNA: TGTGCCAGCAGTTACGCCAGATTGAGCCTCTCTGGAAACACCATATATTTT. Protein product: CASSYARLSLSGNTIYF.

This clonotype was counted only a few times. For the CDR3, the DNA is TGTGCCAGCAGTGAAGGGACAGAATTTACCGAAGCTTTCTTT. Protein: CASSEGTEFTEAFF. This chain joins TRBV6-5 and TRBJ1-1; TRBD1 matches 7 bases. Germline V gene data show CDR1 as MNHEY and CDR2 as SVGAGI. The V gene end was trimmed by 5 bases and the J gene end by 8 bases; junction bases not matched to a gene: 11. The CDR3 runs 14 residues.

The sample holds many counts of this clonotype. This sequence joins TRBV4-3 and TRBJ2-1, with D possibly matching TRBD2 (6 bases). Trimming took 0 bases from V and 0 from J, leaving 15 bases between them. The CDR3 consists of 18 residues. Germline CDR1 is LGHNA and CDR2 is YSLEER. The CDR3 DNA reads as TGCGCCAGCAGCCAAGACGGTGGCGGGGCCAGCTCCTACAATGAGCAGTTCTTC. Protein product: CASSQDGGGASSYNEQFF.

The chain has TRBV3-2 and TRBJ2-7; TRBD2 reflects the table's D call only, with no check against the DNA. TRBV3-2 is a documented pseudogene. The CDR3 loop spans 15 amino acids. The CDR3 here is CASSPRLAGPYEQYF. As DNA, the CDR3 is TGTGCCAGCAGCCCCCGACTAGCGGGGCCCTACGAGCAGTACTTC.

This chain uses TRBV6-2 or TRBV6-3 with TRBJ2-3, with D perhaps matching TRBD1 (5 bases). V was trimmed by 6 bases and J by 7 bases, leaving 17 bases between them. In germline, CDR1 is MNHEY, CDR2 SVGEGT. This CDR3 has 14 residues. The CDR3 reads CASSRSLKGNTQYF. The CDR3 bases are TGTGCCAGCAGCCGATCCCTAAAGGGGAATACGCAGTATTTT.

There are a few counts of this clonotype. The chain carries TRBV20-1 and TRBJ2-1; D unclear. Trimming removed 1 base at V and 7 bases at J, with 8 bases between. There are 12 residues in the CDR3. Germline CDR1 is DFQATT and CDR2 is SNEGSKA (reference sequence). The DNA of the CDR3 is TGCAGTGCTAGAGGGCCCAAAAATGAGCAGTTCTTC. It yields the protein CSARGPKNEQFF.

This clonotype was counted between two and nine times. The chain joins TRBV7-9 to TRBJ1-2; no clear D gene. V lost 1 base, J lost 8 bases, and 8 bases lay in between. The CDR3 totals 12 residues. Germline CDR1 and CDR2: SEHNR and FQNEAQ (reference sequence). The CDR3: CASSLDAAGYTF. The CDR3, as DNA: TGTGCCAGCAGCTTAGACGCAGCCGGCTACACCTTC.

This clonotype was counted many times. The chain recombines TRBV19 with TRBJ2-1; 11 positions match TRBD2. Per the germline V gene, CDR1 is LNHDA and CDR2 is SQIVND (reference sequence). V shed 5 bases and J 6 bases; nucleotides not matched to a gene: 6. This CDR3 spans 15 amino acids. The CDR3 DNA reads TGTGCCAGTAGTTGGGGTCTAGCGGGGGGCAATGAGCAGTTCTTC. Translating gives CASSWGLAGGNEQFF.